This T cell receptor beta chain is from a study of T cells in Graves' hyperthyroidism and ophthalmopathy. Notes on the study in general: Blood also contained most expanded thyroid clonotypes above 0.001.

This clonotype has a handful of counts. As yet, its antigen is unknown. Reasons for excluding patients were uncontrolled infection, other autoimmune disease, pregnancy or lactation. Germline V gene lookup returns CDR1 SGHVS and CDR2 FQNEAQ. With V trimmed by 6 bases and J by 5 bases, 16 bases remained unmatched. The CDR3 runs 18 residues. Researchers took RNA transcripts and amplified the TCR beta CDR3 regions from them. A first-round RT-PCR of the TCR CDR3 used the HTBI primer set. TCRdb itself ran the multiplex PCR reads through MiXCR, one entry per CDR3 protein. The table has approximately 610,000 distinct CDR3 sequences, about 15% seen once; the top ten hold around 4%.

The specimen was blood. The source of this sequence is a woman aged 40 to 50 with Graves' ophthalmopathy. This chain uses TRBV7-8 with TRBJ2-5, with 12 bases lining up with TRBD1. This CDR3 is CASRPGQGAPREEETQYF. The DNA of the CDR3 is TGTGCCAGCAGGCCGGGACAGGGGGCGCCGAGAGAAGAGGAGACCCAGTACTTC.